This is a list of T cell receptor beta chains from one sample in a study of cytomegalovirus exposure and HLA in healthy donors. Profiling relied on immunoSEQ multiplex PCR, and the TCRdb table lists in-frame clones only, not all of them. This sample's clone table lists 100,000 to 150,000 clones. The sequencing sample was made of PBMCs. The receptors originated from a young man in good health and CMV-seronegative. Each CDR3 is given with its conserved first and last residue. Each record gives: V gene, D gene, J gene, CDR3 protein, CDR3 DNA. D genes are given only for firm matches.

v_call: TRBV4-1; d_call: NA; j_call: TRBJ2-5; cdr3_aa: CASSPYEWETQYF; cdr3_nt: TGCGCCAGCAGCCCTTACGAGTGGGAGACCCAGTACTTC
v_call: TRBV7-9; d_call: TRBD1; j_call: TRBJ1-2; cdr3_aa: CASSKTGWGYTF; cdr3_nt: TGTGCCAGCAGCAAGACAGGGTGGGGCTACACCTTC
v_call: TRBV5-4; d_call: NA; j_call: TRBJ2-1; cdr3_aa: CASSHPLNEQFF; cdr3_nt: TGTGCCAGCAGCCATCCACTCAATGAGCAGTTCTTC
v_call: TRBV19; d_call: NA; j_call: TRBJ2-7; cdr3_aa: CASSTQGGTYEQYF; cdr3_nt: TGTGCCAGTAGTACCCAGGGTGGGACCTACGAGCAGTACTTC
v_call: TRBV10-3; d_call: TRBD1; j_call: TRBJ1-3; cdr3_aa: CAISELWDRVAGNTIYF; cdr3_nt: TGTGCCATCAGTGAGCTCTGGGACAGGGTAGCTGGAAACACCATATATTTT
v_call: TRBV19; d_call: NA; j_call: TRBJ2-7; cdr3_aa: CASSIGTLTYEQYF; cdr3_nt: TGTGCCAGTAGTATAGGAACACTAACCTACGAGCAGTACTTC
v_call: TRBV5-4; d_call: NA; j_call: TRBJ1-1; cdr3_aa: CASSSGVSTEAFF; cdr3_nt: TGTGCCAGCAGCTCCGGGGTCAGCACTGAAGCTTTCTTT
v_call: TRBV5-1; d_call: NA; j_call: TRBJ1-1; cdr3_aa: CASSLDLNTEAFF; cdr3_nt: TGCGCCAGCAGCTTGGACTTGAACACTGAAGCTTTCTTT
v_call: TRBV6-5; d_call: TRBD1; j_call: TRBJ2-7; cdr3_aa: CASSYRGLPYEQYF; cdr3_nt: TGTGCCAGCAGTTACAGGGGGCTGCCCTACGAGCAGTACTTC
v_call: TRBV7-9; d_call: TRBD1; j_call: TRBJ1-1; cdr3_aa: CASSPPGQGNTEAFF; cdr3_nt: TGTGCCAGCAGCCCCCCGGGACAGGGGAACACTGAAGCTTTCTTT
v_call: TRBV7-6; d_call: TRBD1; j_call: TRBJ2-2; cdr3_aa: CASSLPFPGQGTGELFF; cdr3_nt: TGTGCCAGCAGCTTACCCTTCCCGGGACAGGGTACCGGGGAGCTGTTTTTT
v_call: TRBV25-1; d_call: NA; j_call: TRBJ1-1; cdr3_aa: CASSESNTEAFF; cdr3_nt: TGTGCCAGCAGTGAGAGTAACACTGAAGCTTTCTTT
v_call: TRBV11-3; d_call: NA; j_call: TRBJ2-3; cdr3_aa: CASSLGPLTSTDTQYF; cdr3_nt: TGTGCCAGCAGCTTGGGGCCTTTAACTAGCACAGATACGCAGTATTTT
v_call: TRBV28; d_call: NA; j_call: TRBJ1-2; cdr3_aa: CASSPWTDLNYGYTF; cdr3_nt: TGTGCCAGCAGTCCCTGGACAGATCTTAACTATGGCTACACCTTC
v_call: TRBV27; d_call: TRBD2; j_call: TRBJ2-7; cdr3_aa: CASSLIASGTYEQYF; cdr3_nt: TGTGCCAGCTCCCTAATAGCTAGCGGGACCTACGAGCAGTACTTC
v_call: TRBV19; d_call: NA; j_call: TRBJ1-2; cdr3_aa: CASSIGSQDGYTF; cdr3_nt: TGTGCCAGTAGTATAGGGTCCCAGGATGGCTACACCTTC